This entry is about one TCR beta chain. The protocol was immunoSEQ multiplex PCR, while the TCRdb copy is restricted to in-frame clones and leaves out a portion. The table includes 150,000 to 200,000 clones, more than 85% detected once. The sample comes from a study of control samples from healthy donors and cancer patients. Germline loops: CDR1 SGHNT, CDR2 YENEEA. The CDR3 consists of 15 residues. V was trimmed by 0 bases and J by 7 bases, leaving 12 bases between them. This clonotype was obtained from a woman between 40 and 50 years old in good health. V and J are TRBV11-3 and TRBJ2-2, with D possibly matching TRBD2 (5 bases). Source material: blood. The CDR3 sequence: CASSLDLAPGGELFF. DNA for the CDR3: TGTGCCAGCAGCTTAGACCTAGCTCCGGGCGGGGAGCTGTTTTTT.